A selection of T cell receptor beta chains follows, all from one sample in a study of blood T cells in healthy people across ages. TCRdb passed the 5' RACE reads through MiXCR, listing each CDR3 protein once. Of over 600,000 distinct CDR3 sequences listed, roughly 43% are singletons. The specimen sequenced was blood. Every receptor here comes from a man older than 75 in good health. The CDR3 runs from the conserved cysteine through the conserved F or W. Some rows mark clone size as missing; the rest say once, few, many or name a class of expanded clone.

clone size,V gene,CDR3 protein
NA,TRBV6-6,CASSYRDRITDTQYF
NA,TRBV29-1,CSVISRGFYYEQYF
few,TRBV6-2/TRBV6-3,CASSSVLQGSEAFF
NA,TRBV28,CASQSREQFF
NA,TRBV20-1,CSAEGWDGGSSDTQYF
NA,TRBV27,CASSSTGAGRTDTRYF
NA,TRBV20-1,CSVRPQRGGYEQYF
NA,TRBV30,CAWSVLLRTGGYEQYF
few,TRBV20-1,CSAQDRAMPYNSPLHF
few,TRBV9,CASSVLAVRQRDLYGYTF
NA,TRBV24-1,CATSDGQLNEQFF
few,TRBV11-3,CASSLDPTRDNEQFF
NA,TRBV28,CASSSRGAKNIQYF
few,TRBV4-2,CASSQVSGSQPQHF
few,TRBV12-3/TRBV12-4,CASRSTGMNTEAFF
many,TRBV6-6,CASSFHTQDSQETQYF
NA,TRBV20-1,CSARDGGTGTDTQYF
NA,TRBV28,CASSLGGQINYEQYF
few,TRBV20-1,CSALPSGTTYEQYF
NA,TRBV11-1,CASSLQGGLPYEQYF
NA,TRBV6-2/TRBV6-3,CVSILGPQTYNEQFF
NA,TRBV28,CASTSPPGRAEAFF
NA,TRBV29-1,CSVGGGSGAYEQYF
NA,TRBV29-1,CSVRDRAGNKKFF